The clone carrying this T cell receptor (beta chain) was seen only a few times. Its target is unknown. These data originate in a study of T cells after yellow fever vaccination. Germline V gene sequence: CDR1 SGHRS, CDR2 YFSETQ. Trimming stripped 0 bases from V and 4 bases from J, with 10 bases between. There are 14 residues in the CDR3. Broader study findings: The bulk population could contribute abundant contaminating clonotypes to FACS-sorted repertoires.

The study made its TCR cDNA through 5'RACE template switching. That step introduced a universal primer site along with UMIs. TCRdb fed the 5' RACE reads into MiXCR, producing one record per CDR3 protein. The sample lists around 65,000 distinct CDR3 sequences; under 6.5% were seen once. The sample in question was CD4+ T cells sorted from PBMCs, obtained around 15 days after the first yellow fever vaccination. The V call is TRBV5-1, the J call TRBJ1-2; no definite D call. The origin of this receptor is a man aged 18 to 30 who received the YFV17D yellow fever vaccine. CDR3 amino acids: CASSLERLTYGYTF. As DNA, the CDR3 is TGCGCCAGCAGCTTGGAAAGGTTGACCTATGGCTACACCTTC.